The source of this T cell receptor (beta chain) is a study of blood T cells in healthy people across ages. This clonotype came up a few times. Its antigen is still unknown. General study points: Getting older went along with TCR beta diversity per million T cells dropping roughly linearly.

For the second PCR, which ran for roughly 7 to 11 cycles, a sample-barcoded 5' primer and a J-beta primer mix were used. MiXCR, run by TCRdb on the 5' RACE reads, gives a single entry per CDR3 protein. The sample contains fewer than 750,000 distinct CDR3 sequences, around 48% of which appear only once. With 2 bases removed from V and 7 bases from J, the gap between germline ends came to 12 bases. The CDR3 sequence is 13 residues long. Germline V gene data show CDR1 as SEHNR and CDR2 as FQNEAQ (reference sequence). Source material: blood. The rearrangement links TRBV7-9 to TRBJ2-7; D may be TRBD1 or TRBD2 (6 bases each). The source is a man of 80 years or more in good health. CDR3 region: CASSLYRAGEQYF. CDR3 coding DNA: TGTGCCAGCAGCTTATACAGGGCGGGGGAGCAGTACTTC.